The rows below give T cell receptor beta chains drawn from one sample of a study of blood T cell repertoires in COVID-19. The protocol was immunoSEQ multiplex PCR, while the TCRdb copy is restricted to in-frame clones and leaves out a portion. Here the sample spans about 280,000 clones, 70% to 90% being singletons. The sequenced material came from peripheral blood. The source of these receptors is a woman aged 65 to 85 with acute or convalescent COVID-19. Both conserved end residues are part of each CDR3. Each record gives: V gene, clone size, D gene, J gene, CDR3 DNA, CDR3 protein. The D gene is left open where the match is weak. The listing skips clone size in some rows; elsewhere it reads once, few, many or a size class.

TRBV5-1	NA	NA	TRBJ1-3	TGCGCCAGCAGCTTGGAGGGCCAGGGAGGAAACACCATATATTTT	CASSLEGQGGNTIYF
TRBV2	NA	NA	TRBJ2-1	TGTGCCAGCACAATCCAGGGATGGGTGAATGAGCAGTTCTTC	CASTIQGWVNEQFF
TRBV29-1	few	TRBD2	TRBJ2-3	TGCAGCGTTCGACTCGGGGGGGGGTCAGATACGCAGTATTTT	CSVRLGGGSDTQYF
TRBV19	NA	NA	TRBJ1-2	TGTGCCAGTAGTTTGCGGGGCCCTCATGGCTACACCTTC	CASSLRGPHGYTF
TRBV4-2	NA	TRBD2	TRBJ2-3	TGTGCCAGCTCAGGAGCGGGGGGAACCACAGATATGCAGTATTTT	CASSGAGGTTDMQYF
TRBV2	NA	NA	TRBJ2-1	TGTGCCAGCAGGTACCGGACAGACTCCTACAATGAGCAGTTCTTC	CASRYRTDSYNEQFF
TRBV28	NA	NA	TRBJ2-7	TGTGCCAGCAGTGCTTACCCTGGACAGAACTACGAGCAGTACTTC	CASSAYPGQNYEQYF
TRBV12-5	NA	TRBD2	TRBJ2-1	TGTGCTAGTGGTCCGCCTAGCGGGGGGGGCTACAATGAGCAGTTCTTC	CASGPPSGGGYNEQFF
TRBV7-9	NA	TRBD1	TRBJ1-1	TGTGCCAGCAGCTCCGCACAGGGGGCCGTAGGGACTGAAGCTTTCTTT	CASSSAQGAVGTEAFF
TRBV14	NA	NA	TRBJ1-4	TGTGCCAGCAGCCACCGTCACAGCTATCCTGAAAAACTGTTTTTT	CASSHRHSYPEKLFF
TRBV20-1	NA	NA	TRBJ2-1	TGCAGTGCTAGTGGGCCGTCGGGCAATGAGCAGTTCTTC	CSASGPSGNEQFF
TRBV19	NA	NA	TRBJ1-2	TGTGCCAGTAGTATTTCCTCGTTCAACTATGGCTACACCTTC	CASSISSFNYGYTF
TRBV18	NA	NA	TRBJ2-5	TGTGCCAGCTCACCACTAGCATCGTACGAGACCCAGTACTTC	CASSPLASYETQYF
TRBV7-2	NA	NA	TRBJ1-6	TGTGCCAGCAGCCTGCTAGGGACTCCGGCTAATTCACCCCTCCACTTT	CASSLLGTPANSPLHF
TRBV30	NA	TRBD1	TRBJ1-5	TGTGCCTGGAGCCGGCAGGGGGTCCAGCCCCAGCATTTT	CAWSRQGVQPQHF
TRBV24-1	NA	TRBD1	TRBJ1-2	TGTGCCACCAGTCCGAGTGGGGACAGGGGCTACACCTTC	CATSPSGDRGYTF
TRBV19	NA	TRBD1	TRBJ1-4	TGTGCCAGTAGCCGGGACAGCCGAAATGAAAAACTGTTTTTT	CASSRDSRNEKLFF
TRBV15	NA	NA	TRBJ2-7	TGTGCCACCAGCAGAGAGGGCAGCTCCTACGAGCAGTACTTC	CATSREGSSYEQYF
TRBV5-1	NA	NA	TRBJ1-2	TGCGCCAGCAGCCCCCCGGGGAGGGCCTATGGCTACACCTTC	CASSPPGRAYGYTF
TRBV6-5	NA	TRBD1	TRBJ1-1	TGTGCCAGCAGTACGGACAGGGGGACATCTGAAGCTTTCTTT	CASSTDRGTSEAFF
TRBV4-1	NA	TRBD1	TRBJ1-5	TGCGCCAGCGGCAATCCGGGACAGGGAAATCAGCCCCAGCATTTT	CASGNPGQGNQPQHF
TRBV6-5	NA	TRBD2	TRBJ2-1	TGTGCCAGCAGAAGCAGTGCGGGGGGCTACAATGAGCAGTTCTTC	CASRSSAGGYNEQFF
TRBV3-1/TRBV3-2	NA	NA	TRBJ1-4	TGTGCCAGCAGCCAAGGGGGGGAGGGGCGACTTAAAAAACTGTTTTTT	CASSQGGEGRLKKLFF
TRBV18	NA	TRBD2	TRBJ2-7	TGTGCCAGCTCGCCGGGACTAATCTACGAGCAGTACTTC	CASSPGLIYEQYF
TRBV2	NA	TRBD1	TRBJ1-2	TGTGCCAGCAGTGAGGACAGGGGACCCTCTAACTATGGCTACACCTTC	CASSEDRGPSNYGYTF
TRBV7-8	NA	TRBD2	TRBJ2-1	TGTGCCAGCAGCTTTGCGGGGGGCCATGAGCAGTTCTTC	CASSFAGGHEQFF
TRBV5-4	NA	NA	TRBJ1-4	TGTGCCAGCAGCTCCGCCTCCGGGGGGTCAAAAAACGAAAAACTGTTTTTT	CASSSASGGSKNEKLFF
TRBV28	NA	TRBD1	TRBJ2-1	TGTGCCAGCAGCCGGGACAGGGGGATGAATGAGCAGTTCTTC	CASSRDRGMNEQFF
TRBV5-6	NA	NA	TRBJ1-2	TGTGCCAGCAGCGGAAGGTCAGGGGTCCCCTATGGCTACACCTTC	CASSGRSGVPYGYTF
TRBV15	NA	TRBD2	TRBJ2-3	TGTGCCACCAGCAGAGCGGAGCGGGGGGGCCATACGCAGTATTTT	CATSRAERGGHTQYF
TRBV3-1/TRBV3-2	NA	NA	TRBJ2-7	TGTGCCAGCAGCCAAGAAGGGAGCAAGCCTTACGAGCAGTACTTC	CASSQEGSKPYEQYF